This passage covers 22 T cell receptor beta chains from one sample sequenced in a study of PD-1 blockade in classical Hodgkin lymphoma. Assay used: immunoSEQ multiplex PCR; TCRdb lists only in-frame clones, some missing. The data hold roughly 13,000 clones, with roughly 78% observed a single time. Every patient relapsed after autologous stem cell transplantation, and brentuximab vedotin exposure varied. The sample in question was peripheral blood mononuclear cells (PBMCs), obtained before the second cycle of nivolumab. The receptors were gathered from a human donor with classical Hodgkin lymphoma.

V is TRBV30 and J is TRBJ2-1; D possibly uses TRBD1 or TRBD2 (5 bases each). V lost 0 bases to trimming and J lost 9 bases, with 6 bases between them. Germline CDR1 GTSNPN, CDR2 SVGIG (reference sequence). The CDR3 is 11 amino acids. The DNA for the CDR3 is TGTGCCTGGAGTGTTGGGGGTGAGCAGTTCTTC. Translation gives CAWSVGGEQFF. Together with reference TRBV30 and TRBJ2-1, the CDR3 gives the full variable domain: SQTIHQWPATLVQPVGSPLSLECTVEGTSNPNLYWYRQAAGRGLQLLFYSVGIGQISSEVPQNLSASRPQDRQFILSSKKLLLSDSGFYLCAWSVGGEQFFGPGTRLTVL.

The chain joins TRBV5-1 to TRBJ2-1; possibly TRBD1 for D (5 bases). The CDR3 sequence is 16 residues long. Trimming left V 2 bases short and J 5 bases short, with 17 bases between. The germline V gene encodes CDR1 SGHRS and CDR2 YFSETQ. For the CDR3, the DNA is TGCGCCAGCAGCTTATCTGGGGCCCCCTGGGACAATGAGCAGTTCTTC. This sequence encodes CASSLSGAPWDNEQFF. Looking up the rest from reference TRBV5-1 and TRBJ2-1 gives the full variable domain: KAGVTQTPRYLIKTRGQQVTLSCSPISGHRSVSWYQQTPGQGLQFLFEYFSETQRNKGNFPGRFSGRQFSNSRSEMNVSTLELGDSALYLCASSLSGAPWDNEQFFGPGTRLTVL.

The chain couples TRBV6-5 to TRBJ2-3, with D unclear. Trimming removed 4 bases from V and 6 bases from J, with 11 bases in between. Germline CDR1 reads MNHEY; CDR2 reads SVGAGI. The CDR3 contains 13 residues. CDR3 nucleotides: TGTGCCAGCAGTTGGTCCGAAGTTGATACGCAGTATTTT. It specifies CASSWSEVDTQYF.

The chain couples TRBV18 to TRBJ2-4; 10 bases are a match to TRBD1. J was trimmed by 2 bases and V by 2 bases; bases with no gene match: 3. CDR3 length: 16 residues. Germline assignment: CDR1 KGHSH and CDR2 LQKENI. DNA for the CDR3: TGTGCCAGCTCACCAGGACAGGGGGTGACCAAAAACATTCAGTACTTC. Its protein is CASSPGQGVTKNIQYF.

This chain uses TRBV28 with TRBJ2-7; no reliable D call. The germline V gene encodes CDR1 MDHEN and CDR2 SYDVKM. Trimming took off 3 bases at V and 4 bases at J, with 7 bases between the two ends. There are 12 residues in the CDR3. The CDR3 region is CASSLIGYEQYF. The DNA of the CDR3 is TGTGCCAGCAGTTTGATCGGGTACGAGCAGTACTTC.

The rearrangement joins TRBV18 to TRBJ2-7; TRBD1 matches at 7 bases. The V segment lost 4 bases and the J segment 6 bases; nucleotides outside the gene matches: 6. Germline CDR1 reads KGHSH; CDR2 reads LQKENI. The CDR3 loop spans 13 amino acids. The CDR3: CASSRNDRAEQYF. The CDR3 region has the DNA TGTGCCAGCTCACGAAACGACAGGGCCGAGCAGTACTTC. Full variable domain (outside the CDR3, taken from reference TRBV18 and TRBJ2-7): NAGVMQNPRHLVRRRGQEARLRCSPMKGHSHVYWYRQLPEEGLKFMVYLQKENIIDESGMPKERFSAEFPKEGPSILRIQQVVRGDSAAYFCASSRNDRAEQYFGPGTRLTVT.

The chain has TRBV28 and TRBJ1-6, with 10 bases lining up with TRBD1. V shed 6 bases and J 5 bases; nucleotides not matched to a gene: 4. The CDR3 sequence is 15 residues long. CDR1 is MDHEN and CDR2 is SYDVKM in the germline V gene. The CDR3 loop is CASRSGTGDNSPLHF. CDR3 in DNA: TGTGCCAGCAGATCCGGGACAGGGGATAATTCACCCCTCCACTTT.

The genes are TRBV6-1 and TRBJ2-2; D is uncertain. This CDR3 region has 13 residues. Trimming left V 8 bases short and J 4 bases short, with 11 bases between. The V gene's germline CDR1 is MNHNS and CDR2 SASEGT. The CDR3 protein is CASVKVVTGELFF. In nucleotides, the CDR3 is TGTGCCAGCGTAAAGGTTGTCACCGGGGAGCTGTTTTTT.

V usage is TRBV7-9 and J usage is TRBJ2-1, with TRBD1 matching 8 bases. The CDR3 totals 14 residues. CDR1 is SEHNR, CDR2 FQNEAQ, per germline (reference sequence). V lost 8 bases to trimming and J lost 4 bases; unmatched junction nucleotides: 7. The CDR3, as DNA: TGTGCCAGCGGACTAACAGGGGGGTACAATGAGCAGTTCTTC. Its protein is CASGLTGGYNEQFF.

This clone appeared once. The genes are TRBV11-3 and TRBJ2-1, with 7 bases lining up with TRBD1. This CDR3 region has 15 residues. Germline assignment: CDR1 SGHNT and CDR2 YENEEA. Trimming cost V 3 bases and J 6 bases; bases outside gene matches: 8. CDR3 residues: CASSFGSGQTNEQFF. The CDR3 DNA is TGTGCCAGCAGCTTTGGGTCGGGACAGACCAATGAGCAGTTCTTC.

This CDR3 reads CASSSGDSTDTQYF. The CDR3 bases are TGTGCCAGCAGTTCCGGTGACAGCACAGATACGCAGTATTTT. This rearrangement joins TRBV28 to TRBJ2-3; D unclear. The CDR3 runs to 14 residues. CDR1 MDHEN and CDR2 SYDVKM come from the germline V gene. Trimming left V 4 bases short and J 0 bases short, with 8 bases between.

This rearrangement joins TRBV7-9 to TRBJ1-3; unclear D gene. There are 13 residues in the CDR3. Trimming pared 5 bases from V and 4 bases from J, leaving 9 bases between. Germline CDR1 SEHNR, CDR2 FQNEAQ (reference sequence). The DNA for the CDR3 is TGTGCCAGCAGCCCCTCGGGAGGAAACACCATATATTTT. Encoded protein: CASSPSGGNTIYF.

The J gene is TRBJ2-1, the V gene TRBV7-2; D might be TRBD1 (5 bases). CDR1 and CDR2 from the germline V gene are SGHTA and FQGNSA. Trimming removed 1 base from V and 7 bases from J, with 11 bases in between. This CDR3 is 14 amino acids long. Written as DNA, the CDR3 is TGTGCCAGCAGCTTAGAGGGGTTCGGAAATGAGCAGTTCTTC. Translating gives CASSLEGFGNEQFF.

This clone turned up a few times. The V and J genes are TRBV6-5 and TRBJ1-6, with D uncertain. V dropped 5 bases and J dropped 2 bases, with 7 bases sitting between them. CDR1 MNHEY and CDR2 SVGAGI come from the germline V gene. The CDR3 has 14 amino acids. CDR3 DNA: TGTGCCAGCAGTCCCGGACCCTATAATTCACCCCTCCACTTT. Amino acid sequence: CASSPGPYNSPLHF.

The chain links TRBV5-5 to TRBJ2-7, with 11 bases that match TRBD1. This CDR3 region has 15 residues. The V gene's germline CDR1 is SGHKS and CDR2 YYEKEE (reference sequence). The trim removed 0 bases at V and 2 bases at J, leaving 1 base unmatched. CDR3 region: CASSLAGQGAYEQYF. CDR3 nucleotides: TGTGCCAGCAGCTTGGCGGGACAGGGGGCCTACGAGCAGTACTTC.

The sample holds a few counts of this clone. The genes are TRBV7-3 and TRBJ1-1, with 7 bases that match TRBD1. This CDR3 spans 13 amino acids. CDR1 and CDR2 (germline): SGHTA, FQGTGA. Trimming removed 5 bases from V and 5 bases from J; junction bases left unmatched: 5. The CDR3 sequence is CASSPGTATEAFF. CDR3 bases: TGTGCCAGCAGCCCGGGGACAGCTACTGAAGCTTTCTTT.

A word on this clone: Likely a read error: the CDR3 ends without its conserved phenylalanine or tryptophan. No DNA is shown, since the ends of the CDR3 on it are uncertain; the CDR3 is the one TCRdb lists. The rearrangement links TRBV20-1 to TRBJ1-1; the table's D call, TRBD1, has no DNA check behind it. The germline gives CDR1 DFQATT, CDR2 SNEGSKA (reference sequence). The CDR3 is 11 amino acids long, termini counted. The CDR3 reads CSASKGTGVWI.

The chain employs TRBV18 and TRBJ1-2, with D possibly being TRBD1 (6 bases). The CDR3 runs 15 residues. The V gene lost 4 bases and the J gene lost 4 bases, with 16 bases spanning the gap. Germline CDR1 is KGHSH and CDR2 is LQKENI. The CDR3 DNA reads as TGTGCCAGCTCACTGAGTGGGGGCATGGGCTATGGCTACACCTTC. Protein: CASSLSGGMGYGYTF.

V gene TRBV29-1 combines with J gene TRBJ2-2, with 13 bases aligning to TRBD2. Germline V CDR1 and CDR2: SQVTM, ANQGSEA. Unmatched junction bases numbered 6, after V lost 5 bases and J lost 3 bases. The CDR3 loop spans 16 amino acids. The CDR3 DNA follows: TGCAGCGTTCTGACTAGCGGGGGGTCCTACACCGGGGAGCTGTTTTTT. This sequence encodes CSVLTSGGSYTGELFF.

The rearrangement joins TRBV7-6 to TRBJ2-3; D is unclear. This CDR3 is 14 amino acids long. The germline V gene encodes CDR1 SGHVS and CDR2 FNYEAQ. Trimming stripped 1 base from V and 2 bases from J, with 7 bases between. CDR3 DNA: TGTGCCAGCAGCTTAGGGCGCACCACAGATACGCAGTATTTT. This encodes CASSLGRTTDTQYF.

The chain recombines TRBV7-9 with TRBJ2-6, with D hard to call. Looked up from germline, CDR1 is SEHNR and CDR2 is FQNEAQ (reference sequence). Trimming took off 6 bases at V and 0 bases at J, with 9 bases between the two ends. This CDR3 region has 15 residues. CDR3: CASSLTPSGANVLTF. The DNA for the CDR3 is TGTGCCAGCAGTTTGACACCCTCTGGGGCCAACGTCCTGACTTTC. The whole variable domain, remainder taken from reference TRBV7-9 and TRBJ2-6, is DTGVSQNPRHKITKRGQNVTFRCDPISEHNRLYWYRQTLGQGPEFLTYFQNEAQLEKSRLLSDRFSAERPKGSFSTLEIQRTEQGDSAMYLCASSLTPSGANVLTFGAGSRLTVL.

This clone was found a few times. Its ends do not fully match the called genes, so a read error is possible. The chain's CDR3 is CASSLAGLHNEQFF. Here the CDR3 DNA reads TGTGCCAGCAGCCTAGCGGGGCTACACAATGAGCAGTTCTTC. The V call is TRBV7-2, the J call TRBJ2-1, with 9 bases that match TRBD2. Germline values: CDR1 SGHTA, CDR2 FQGNSA. This CDR3 has 14 amino acids.